Below are 19 T cell receptor beta chains sequenced from a single sample in a study of PD-L1 blockade in urothelial cancer. Data came from immunoSEQ multiplex PCR; TCRdb stores just in-frame clones and leaves some out. In the table there are fewer than 90,000 clones, around 90% of which are singletons. Time point defined: peripheral blood 6 weeks after treatment start. This specimen consisted of PBMCs, obtained around atezolizumab (anti-PD-L1) treatment. The receptor set was obtained from an elderly woman with urothelial cancer.

The gene calls are TRBV7-8 and TRBJ2-7; 14 bases are a match to TRBD2. After removal of 5 bases from V and 3 bases from J, the junction contained 9 bases not matched to a gene. The CDR3 runs to 17 residues. Per germline, CDR1 SGHVS and CDR2 FQNEAQ. CDR3 sequence (DNA): TGTGCCAGCAGCCCCAGGACTAGCGGGAGGATTGGCTACGAGCAGTACTTC. This encodes CASSPRTSGRIGYEQYF.

The chain couples TRBV5-1 to TRBJ1-1; D ambiguous. With 4 bases removed from V and 11 bases from J, the gap between germline ends came to 6 bases. This CDR3 region has 9 residues. From germline, CDR1 is SGHRS and CDR2 YFSETQ. CDR3 amino acids: CASSAFAFF. The CDR3 DNA reads TGCGCCAGCAGCGCGTTCGCTTTCTTT.

The gene calls are TRBV10-3 and TRBJ2-7, with D possibly being TRBD2 (6 bases). The CDR3 runs 14 residues. Trimming removed 6 bases at V and 2 bases at J, with 14 bases between. Germline loops: CDR1 ENHRY, CDR2 SYGVKD. The CDR3 sequence: CAIRDPRETYEQYF. The CDR3 DNA is TGTGCCATCAGAGACCCCCGGGAGACCTACGAGCAGTACTTC.

This clone was recorded once. The chain couples TRBV2 to TRBJ1-1, with 9 bases identical to TRBD1. CDR3 length: 12 residues. CDR1 is SNHLY and CDR2 is FYNNEI in the germline V gene. J was trimmed by 13 bases and V by 6 bases; bases with no gene match: 9. The CDR3 region is CASSWDRDEVFF. Written as DNA, the CDR3 is TGTGCCAGCAGCTGGGACAGGGATGAGGTTTTCTTT.

The V and J genes are TRBV30 and TRBJ1-2, with TRBD1 identical over 10 bases. Germline V CDR1 and CDR2: GTSNPN, SVGIG (reference sequence). The CDR3 is 14 amino acids. V trimming: 8 bases; J trimming: 3 bases; junction bases outside the gene matches: 9. The CDR3 nucleotides are TGTGCCAGTTCAGGGACAGGGGAGCACTATGGCTACACCTTC. Translating gives CASSGTGEHYGYTF.

This clone was observed once. The V and J genes are TRBV14 and TRBJ1-2; no firm D call. Trimming pared 2 bases from V and 5 bases from J, leaving 15 bases between. Germline V gene sequence: CDR1 SGHDN, CDR2 FVKESK. This CDR3 has 15 amino acids. The CDR3 loop is CASSQLRVAPYGYTF. The CDR3 bases are TGTGCCAGCAGCCAATTACGGGTCGCCCCTTATGGCTACACCTTC.

The chain employs TRBV20-1 and TRBJ2-7; D is uncertain. CDR1 and CDR2 (germline): DFQATT, SNEGSKA (reference sequence). Deletions cut 0 bases from V and 5 bases from J, with 5 bases between. This CDR3 has 11 amino acids. The CDR3 here is CSARDTDEQYF. In DNA form, the CDR3 reads TGCAGTGCTAGAGATACGGACGAGCAGTACTTC.

The table lists this clone with a count of one. The rearrangement uses TRBV14 and TRBJ2-1; 8 bases agree with TRBD1. CDR3 size: 18 residues. Germline V gene sequence: CDR1 SGHDN, CDR2 FVKESK. The junction had 16 bases not matched to a gene; V was cut back by 4 bases and J by 5 bases. CDR3 amino acids: CASSLGYRDRPKDNEQFF. In DNA form, the CDR3 reads TGTGCCAGCAGCCTTGGTTATAGGGACAGGCCTAAGGACAATGAGCAGTTCTTC.

The CDR3 DNA is TGTGCCAGCAGTGCTAGCGGGACTACCGGGGAGCTGTTTTTT. It yields the protein CASSASGTTGELFF. The chain joins TRBV7-9 to TRBJ2-2; 9 bases are shared with TRBD2. With V trimmed by 6 bases and J by 5 bases, 4 bases remained unmatched. This CDR3 has 14 amino acids. The germline V gene encodes CDR1 SEHNR and CDR2 FQNEAQ (reference sequence).

This chain connects TRBV10-1 to TRBJ2-7; D gene unclear. Trimming shortened V by 8 bases and J by 0 bases, and 11 bases separated the two germline ends. The CDR3 consists of 13 residues. Germline V CDR1 and CDR2: WNHNN, SYGVQD (reference sequence). The CDR3 spells CASARQDSYEQYF. The CDR3 DNA reads TGCGCCAGCGCGAGGCAAGACTCCTACGAGCAGTACTTC.

This clone was picked up one time. J is TRBJ1-1 and V is TRBV6-1; D is uncertain. Trimming removed 2 bases at V and 1 base at J, with 8 bases between. The V gene's germline CDR1 is MNHNS and CDR2 SASEGT. This CDR3 region has 14 residues. The CDR3 region is CASSESWPNTEAFF. CDR3 bases: TGTGCCAGCAGTGAAAGTTGGCCGAACACTGAAGCTTTCTTT.

The chain combines TRBV18 with TRBJ2-2; D not resolved. The V gene lost 0 bases and the J gene lost 8 bases, with 10 bases spanning the gap. CDR1 is KGHSH and CDR2 is LQKENI in the germline V gene. This CDR3 is 14 amino acids long. CDR3 DNA sequence: TGTGCCAGCTCACCACCAGAGCCACCGGGGGAGCTGTTTTTT. It encodes CASSPPEPPGELFF.

This chain joins TRBV5-1 and TRBJ1-1, with unresolved D. V lost 2 bases to trimming and J lost 4 bases, with 6 bases between them. The CDR3 is 12 residues long. Germline loops: CDR1 SGHRS, CDR2 YFSETQ. CDR3 nucleotide sequence: TGCGCCAGCAGCTTCGGAGGCACTGAAGCTTTCTTT. Its translation: CASSFGGTEAFF.

This clone showed up just a few times. The V gene is TRBV7-3, the J gene TRBJ2-2, with 12 bases that match TRBD2. V gave up 7 bases and J gave up 3 bases; unmatched junction bases: 6. The CDR3 extends over 16 amino acids. CDR1 is SGHTA and CDR2 is FQGTGA in the germline V gene. The CDR3 DNA reads as TGTGCCAGCACCACGCTAGCGGGAGGGGACACCGGGGAGCTGTTTTTT. This translates into CASTTLAGGDTGELFF. Together with reference TRBV7-3 and TRBJ2-2, the CDR3 gives the full variable domain: GAGVSQTPSNKVTEKGKYVELRCDPISGHTALYWYRQSLGQGPEFLIYFQGTGAADDSGLPNDRFFAVRPEGSVSTLKIQRTERGDSAVYLCASTTLAGGDTGELFFGEGSRLTVL.

The chain couples TRBV29-1 to TRBJ2-2; 8 bases align to TRBD2. Trimming took 6 bases from V and 6 from J; bases not matched to a gene: 6. This CDR3 contains 13 residues. The germline gives CDR1 SQVTM, CDR2 ANQGSEA. CDR3 nucleotides: TGCAGCGTCGCCGCGGGGGGCCCCGGGGAGCTGTTTTTT. Translating gives CSVAAGGPGELFF.

The chain combines TRBV4-1 with TRBJ1-1; the D is unclear. V lost 1 base and J lost 4, with 13 bases in between. Germline CDR1 is MGHRA and CDR2 is YSYEKL. The CDR3 contains 15 residues. The CDR3 region is CASSQGFPAGTEAFF. CDR3 DNA: TGCGCCAGCAGCCAAGGGTTTCCGGCGGGCACTGAAGCTTTCTTT.

This clone was seen more than once but under ten times. The gene calls are TRBV2 and TRBJ1-2; 7 bases match TRBD1. J was trimmed by 0 bases and V by 6 bases; bases with no gene match: 4. The CDR3 is 14 amino acids. CDR1 and CDR2 from the germline V gene are SNHLY and FYNNEI. The CDR3 region is CASRTDRTNYGYTF. As DNA, the CDR3 is TGTGCCAGCAGGACGGACAGGACTAACTATGGCTACACCTTC.

This clone appeared once. The CDR3 sequence: CASSLTFWRAGGYNEQFF. In DNA, the CDR3 is TGTGCCAGCAGCTTAACGTTTTGGCGAGCGGGAGGCTACAATGAGCAGTTCTTC. V usage is TRBV7-3 and J usage is TRBJ2-1; 9 bases are shared with TRBD2. This CDR3 comprises 18 residues. The junction had 9 bases not matched to a gene; V was cut back by 0 bases and J by 3 bases. CDR1 SGHTA and CDR2 FQGTGA come from the germline V gene.

This chain links TRBV7-3 with TRBJ2-2; D gene unclear. The germline V gene has CDR1 SGHTA and CDR2 FQGTGA. The CDR3 length is 12 residues. V was pared by 5 bases and J by 1 base, with 2 bases between. The CDR3 sequence: CASSLNTGELFF. The DNA for the CDR3 is TGTGCCAGCAGCCTGAACACCGGGGAGCTGTTTTTT.